The present T cell receptor beta chain was sequenced within a study of cytomegalovirus exposure and HLA in healthy donors (dated by TCRdb to about 2017). For the study in its entirety: An earlier analysis of several hundred of the donors reported about 300 Gb of sequence data and 95 million to 140 million unique TCR beta sequences obtained from 180 million or so T cells. Of the 398 genotyped donors, about 80% fell in the genetic ancestry cluster associated with self-reported Caucasian donors. Besides the first cohort of hundreds of subjects, a separate validation cohort made up of 95 to 150 different subjects was used. Class I and class II HLA loci were covered by the typing at four-digit resolution. To predict cytomegalovirus infection status, the study combined high-throughput TCR immunosequencing, statistical association of individual TCRs with disease status, and machine learning. All discovery cohort repertoires had been generated using a single sequencing platform. Among roughly 370 genotyped donors of the cohort, an average of about 240,000 unique TCR beta nucleotide sequences were sequenced per donor, 15% to 20% of them non-productive. In a later analysis, previously published TCR beta repertoires from 500 to 750 donors were re-analyzed and high-resolution HLA genotyping was added so that TCR occurrence patterns could be studied. Rather than drawing on any new phenotypic data, the later analysis identified candidate immune exposures from TCR beta sequences and the way those sequences occurred across donors. A later genetic analysis took genome-wide SNP genotypes for about 60% of the roughly 670 donors and used that subset as a discovery cohort. The number of donors typed differed by locus, with roughly 620-630 for A, B, C, DRB1 and DQB1, around 560 for DQA1, some 570 for DPA1, and around 450 for DPB1. Alongside the repertoire data, information on donor age, sex, ethnicity and CMV serostatus was compiled. To decide whether each TCR beta V gene segment behaved as functional or pseudogenic, an earlier analysis of 587 of the donors relied on high-throughput TCR beta sequencing. The study aimed to test whether signatures of past pathogen exposure could be identified by cataloging public T cell receptors. A handful of DR-DQ haplotypes were handled as single units for association and clustering because linkage in the cohort was strong. Using immunosequencing, the study profiled T cell repertoires from 666 subjects and related those repertoires to cytomegalovirus serostatus. An early release covering roughly 640 HLA-typed donors comprised approximately 290 gigabases of sequencing data and roughly 86 million unique TCR sequences. What the work shows at the level of the full study, not this receptor alone: According to a later analysis, most CMV-associated TCR beta chains appeared to be HLA-restricted, and the HLA associations seemed to be driven largely by CMV exposure. The sequencing pipeline was judged likely to have produced a cluster of highly shared sequence variants as a technical artifact. While some public TCRs were present in many individuals, most TCR sequences turned up only very rarely across donors. Because counts were too low, approximately 15 rarely observed V segments, including chromosome 9 orphons, were excluded from the earlier analysis of 587 of the donors. In an earlier analysis of fewer than 750 of the donors, most TCR beta V segments were observed in productive rearrangements about 87% or about 30% of the time, broadly matching IMGT annotations. A later analysis found that HLA-associated TCR beta chains were more clonally expanded and had lower generation probabilities than equally common non-associated chains. It was suggested by the authors that the approach could potentially be generalized to other disease states and immunological phenotypes. Presence/absence analyses assumed roughly uniform sequencing depth across donors, an assumption that may not hold. A later analysis found that TCR association rates varied across HLA loci, with DRB1 alleles showing the most associated TCRs and HLA-C alleles the fewest. A total of fewer than 200 TCR beta chains were listed by the study as associated with cytomegalovirus. Correlated functional status among segregating V segments might be attributable to linkage disequilibrium, but an unknown experimental factor could not be ruled out. In vitro tests confirmed that a few of the cytomegalovirus-associated TCR beta chains recognize cytomegalovirus antigens. Because some donors lacked HLA typing at each locus, the association tests relied only on the typed subset. In a later genetic analysis, fewer N-insertions in productive TCRs were reported among donors in an Asian-associated ancestry cluster than the approximately 670-donor mean. Specific HLA alleles were associated with some 15,000 TCR beta sequences at a false discovery rate of 0.05 in a later analysis. In a later analysis, several top co-occurrence clusters were reported to appear linked to parvovirus B19, influenza, CMV and Epstein-Barr virus. The classifier was reported to diagnose cytomegalovirus status with high specificity and sensitivity in both the original cohort and the validation cohort. V-gene and J-gene trimming of TCR beta chains was associated with a missense DCLRE1C variant in a later genetic analysis, and the association was replicated in an independent cohort. CMV serostatus was the only immune exposure information available for the cohort. A further reported finding was that TCR beta sequences accurately predicted the HLA-A and HLA-B alleles for most subjects in the first cohort. Only TCR beta chains were sequenced in this cohort, and the absence of alpha or paired-chain data limited detectable features. Because the 87-base-pair reads could not distinguish some IMGT-functional V segments, including TRBV6-2 and TRBV6-3, those segments were excluded. When HLA alleles, especially DR and DQ, strongly co-occurred, attributing TCR associations to individual alleles was difficult.

Libraries were made using the immunoSEQ multiplex PCR assay. For the multiplex PCR, a mixture combining 60 forward primers for TCR Vbeta segments and 13 reverse primers for TCR Jbeta segments was used. The CDR3 region of rearranged TCR beta genes was amplified from genomic DNA with a multiplex PCR assay. Amplified TCR beta libraries were sequenced as 87-base-pair reads on the Illumina HiSeq System. In the authors' own workflow: Across the 670 or so repertoires, a later analysis counted 80 million or so unique TCR beta chains, 9.5 million to 13 million of which were shared by at least two donors. Raw reads were error-corrected and collapsed into unique sequences by a nearest-neighbor algorithm in which closely related sequences were merged to remove PCR and sequencing errors. Alignment of CDR3 sequences to IMGT reference sequences was used to assign V, D and J gene segments. For a sequence to be retained, a match of at least six nucleotides to both a V gene segment and a J gene segment was required. Rearrangements were classified as productive when the CDR3 lacked stop codons and remained in frame with V and J, and all other rearrangements were classified as non-productive. CDR3 was defined by IMGT convention, running from the second conserved V-encoded cysteine to the conserved J-encoded phenylalanine. Sequences without an unambiguous match to a single V gene segment were excluded from the earlier analysis of about 630 of the donors. In an earlier analysis of about 590 of the donors, a V segment was called functional when productive rearrangements were above 56.7%, and segregating when the standard deviation between donors exceeded 5%. A statistical classification framework was built to diagnose cytomegalovirus status from the catalog of TCR beta chain sequences. A later analysis assigned V and J genes by comparing TCR nucleotide sequences with IMGT/GENE-DB human TR gene sequences. The TCRdist pipeline was used in a later analysis to assign CDR3 sequences and most-parsimonious VDJ recombination scenarios. In a later analysis, each TCR beta chain was defined by its CDR3 amino acid sequence together with its V-gene family, and reads without a unique V-gene family were excluded. As a way to deal with suspected cross-contamination and a sequencing artifact, a later analysis dropped 640 or so nucleotide sequences that were highly shared and had low generation probability. In a later analysis, a clonal expansion index was calculated for each public chain from normalized within-repertoire ranks of inferred template counts. In a later analysis, generation probabilities were computed with a VDJ recombination model fitted to out-of-frame rearrangements, and the resulting probabilities were checked against IGoR. A later analysis scored TCR-TCR, TCR-HLA and TCR-CMV co-occurrence with hypergeometric tests, applying a repertoire-size bias correction to TCR pairs. To estimate false discovery rates, a later analysis permuted the HLA or CMV assignments 20 times. In a later analysis, co-occurring TCRs were grouped using DBSCAN, with TCRdist sequence similarity added in when clustering inside HLA-allele-positive subsets. For co-occurrence clustering, repertoires with fewer than 30,000 or more than 120,000 public chains were excluded, along with five repertoires with anomalous nucleotide sharing. The table comes from immuneACCESS by way of TCRdb, which keeps in-frame sequences with V and J called. Part of the clones is missing from these tables; in studies checked, under half for an unresolved V gene and the rest for unknown reasons. That table supplies the V and J calls and clone size; D and trimming were determined from the DNA. The sample's clone listing holds 150,000 to 200,000 clones. Together, the top ten hold approximately 2% of the sample.

The cohort consisted of 666 healthy bone marrow donors. At the time of sampling, all cohort members were nominally healthy, though unrecorded immune exposures were likely present. The donor was CMV seronegative and belonged to the group of 350 or so seronegative cohort members. Every donor gave a peripheral blood sample, and the peripheral blood mononuclear cells from that sample were used for TCR beta sequencing. The Qiagen DNeasy Blood Extraction Kit was used to extract genomic DNA from the blood cell samples. From V the trimming removes 11 bases and from J it removes 5 bases, while the gene matches leave 7 bases of the junction unaccounted for. The germline V gene provides CDR1 SNHLY and CDR2 FYNNEI. Counted from cysteine to phenylalanine, this CDR3 has 13 amino acids. Only the CDR3 part of the read is kept: 39 bases, read in frame from the first base. Notes on this clone: Its antigen is unknown.

Sequenced input: PBMCs. The receptor was isolated from a man aged 25-45 years in good health and CMV-seronegative. This receptor chain uses TRBV2 and TRBJ2-1, with 9 bases matching TRBD2. The nucleotide sequence is given as TGTGCCGGCAAGCGGGAGGAGCACAATGAGCAGTTCTTC. Its translation reads: CAGKREEHNEQFF.